This T cell receptor beta chain is drawn from a study of graft-versus-host responses after intestinal transplantation. The table came from immunoSEQ multiplex PCR; TCRdb's copy has only in-frame clones and leaves some out. The sample lists 55,000 to 80,000 clones, 90% seen once, with around 1.7% in the top ten. As to this clone: Its specificity is unknown.

Study results and caveats: GvH clones were found in recipient marrow; some appeared first in ileum or blood.

The CDR3 runs 15 residues. Trimming removed 4 bases at V and 8 bases at J, with 17 bases between. Germline CDR1 is MGHRA and CDR2 is YSYEKL. The sequence came from a human donor who was the organ donor for an intestinal transplant. Sequenced material: unstimulated CD8+ T cells sorted from spleen or lymph node cells, taken before transplant. The V call is TRBV4-1, the J call TRBJ1-4; D is perhaps TRBD1 (5 bases). Here the CDR3 DNA reads TGCGCCAGCAGCCCTCTCGACAGTATCAGGGAAAAACTGTTTTTT. Protein product: CASSPLDSIREKLFF.